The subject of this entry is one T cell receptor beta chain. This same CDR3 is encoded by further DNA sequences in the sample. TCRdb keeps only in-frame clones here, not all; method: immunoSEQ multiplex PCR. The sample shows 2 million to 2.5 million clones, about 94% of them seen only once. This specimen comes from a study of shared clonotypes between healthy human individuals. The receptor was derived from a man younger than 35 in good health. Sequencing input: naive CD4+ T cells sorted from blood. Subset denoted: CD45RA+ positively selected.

The CDR3 protein is CAWSVGGFYEQYF. CDR3 sequence (DNA): TGTGCCTGGAGTGTAGGGGGGTTCTACGAGCAGTACTTC. This sequence joins TRBV30 and TRBJ2-7; D could derive from TRBD1 or TRBD2 (6 bases each). This CDR3 is 13 amino acids long. Germline CDR1 reads GTSNPN; CDR2 reads SVGIG (reference sequence). V was cut by 0 bases and J by 3 bases, with 9 bases left in between.